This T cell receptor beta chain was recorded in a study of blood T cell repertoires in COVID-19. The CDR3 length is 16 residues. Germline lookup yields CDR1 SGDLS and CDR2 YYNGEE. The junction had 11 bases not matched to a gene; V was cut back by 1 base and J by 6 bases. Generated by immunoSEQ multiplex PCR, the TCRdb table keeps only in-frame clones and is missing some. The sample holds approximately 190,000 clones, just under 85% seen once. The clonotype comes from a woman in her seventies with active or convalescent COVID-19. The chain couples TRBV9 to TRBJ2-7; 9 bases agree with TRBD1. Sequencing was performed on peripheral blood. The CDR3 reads CASSVMGQGYDSEQYF. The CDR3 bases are TGTGCCAGCAGCGTAATGGGACAGGGTTATGATTCCGAGCAGTACTTC. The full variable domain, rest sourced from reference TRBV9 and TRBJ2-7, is DSGVTQTPKHLITATGQRVTLRCSPRSGDLSVYWYQQSLDQGLQFLIQYYNGEERAKGNILERFSAQQFPDLHSELNLSSLELGDSALYFCASSVMGQGYDSEQYFGPGTRLTVT.